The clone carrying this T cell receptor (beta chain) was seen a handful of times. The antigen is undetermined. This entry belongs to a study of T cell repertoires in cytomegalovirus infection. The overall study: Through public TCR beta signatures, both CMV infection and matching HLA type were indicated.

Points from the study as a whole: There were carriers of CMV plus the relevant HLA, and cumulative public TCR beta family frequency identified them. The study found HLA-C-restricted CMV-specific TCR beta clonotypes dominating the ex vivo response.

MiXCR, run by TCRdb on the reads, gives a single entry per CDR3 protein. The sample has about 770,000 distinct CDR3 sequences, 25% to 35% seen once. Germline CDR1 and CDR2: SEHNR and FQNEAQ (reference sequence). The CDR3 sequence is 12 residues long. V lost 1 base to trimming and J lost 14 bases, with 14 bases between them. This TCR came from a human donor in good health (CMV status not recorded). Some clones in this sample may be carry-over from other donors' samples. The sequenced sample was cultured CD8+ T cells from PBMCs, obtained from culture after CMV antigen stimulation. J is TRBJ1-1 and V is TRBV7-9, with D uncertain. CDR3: CASSLGNTLKFF. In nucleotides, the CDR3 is TGTGCCAGCAGCTTAGGGAATACTCTCAAATTCTTT.